Detailed here is one TCR beta chain. The entry originates in a study of cytomegalovirus exposure and HLA in healthy donors. 13 Jbeta primers and 60 Vbeta primers were used for the PCR. Generated by immunoSEQ multiplex PCR, the TCRdb table keeps only in-frame clones and is missing some. The sample has roughly 40,000 clones, about 50% seen once. The CDR3 contains 16 residues. Trimming removed 2 bases from V and 2 bases from J; junction bases left unmatched: 3. Germline assignment: CDR1 SGHTA and CDR2 FQGNSA. The sample consisted of PBMCs. This sequence joins TRBV7-2 and TRBJ2-7; TRBD2 aligns across 13 bases. The clonotype originates from a human donor in good health. The chain's CDR3 is CASSLLLAGGAYEQYF. The DNA of the CDR3 is TGTGCCAGCAGCTTACTACTAGCGGGAGGGGCCTACGAGCAGTACTTC.